The 26 T cell receptor beta chains listed next were all sequenced from one sample in a study of early T cells in non-severe SARS-CoV-2 infection. One entry per CDR3 protein results from TCRdb running MiXCR on the 5' RACE reads. The repertoire holds tens of thousands of distinct CDR3 sequences, roughly an eighth seen once, with 3% to 5% in the top ten. Sequencing was performed on whole blood. The receptor set was obtained from an adult who was a healthcare worker with PCR-confirmed SARS-CoV-2 infection or an uninfected control (not recorded which).

This clonotype was detected only once. V is TRBV30 and J is TRBJ2-4, with D hard to call. The germline gives CDR1 GTSNPN, CDR2 SVGIG (reference sequence). The CDR3 totals 17 residues. Trimming removed 1 base at V and 0 bases at J, with 16 bases between. CDR3 bases: TGTGCCTGGAGTGCCCAACGAAGAATGCTAGCCAAAAACATTCAGTACTTC. Its translation is CAWSAQRRMLAKNIQYF.

This clonotype was recorded only once. V and J are TRBV18 and TRBJ2-2; D may be TRBD2 (6 bases). V was trimmed by 8 bases and J by 8 bases, leaving 18 bases between them. The CDR3 consists of 14 residues. The germline gives CDR1 KGHSH, CDR2 LQKENI. As DNA, the CDR3 is TGTGCCAGCCGGGACTTCAAAATCACGGGGGAGCTGTTTTTT. It is translated as CASRDFKITGELFF.

At least ten counts were recorded for this clonotype. The gene calls are TRBV28 and TRBJ2-7; D possibly corresponds to TRBD2 (6 bases). The germline gives CDR1 MDHEN, CDR2 SYDVKM. CDR3 size: 16 residues. V lost 4 bases, J lost 1 base, and 17 bases lay in between. The DNA for the CDR3 is TGTGCCAGCAGTTCCCCTCCGGGGACTGGGTCCTACGAGCAGTACTTC. This codes for CASSSPPGTGSYEQYF.

This clonotype was seen a handful of times. This chain connects TRBV27 to TRBJ1-2; no firm D call. Trimming took 2 bases from V and 4 from J, leaving 8 bases between them. Per the germline V gene, CDR1 is MNHEY and CDR2 is SMNVEV (reference sequence). The CDR3 contains 13 residues. This CDR3 reads CASSLGQLYGYTF. CDR3 bases: TGTGCCAGCAGTTTAGGGCAGCTCTATGGCTACACCTTC.

This clonotype was counted a few times. The chain combines TRBV2 with TRBJ2-3, with no clear D. The CDR3 extends over 13 amino acids. Germline V gives CDR1 SNHLY, CDR2 FYNNEI. The ends were cut back, 7 bases at V and 1 base at J, with 9 bases in the middle. The DNA of the CDR3 is TGTGCCAGCACCAAGGTCGGCACAGATACGCAGTATTTT. It encodes CASTKVGTDTQYF.

The V and J genes are TRBV28 and TRBJ1-1; weak D call: TRBD1 (5 bases). CDR1 is MDHEN, CDR2 SYDVKM, per germline. V gave up 6 bases and J gave up 4 bases, with 12 bases separating them. The CDR3 loop spans 13 amino acids. The DNA for the CDR3 is TGTGCCAGCAGGGGGCAGATGATCACTGAAGCTTTCTTT. Amino acid sequence: CASRGQMITEAFF.

This clonotype occurred many times. The chain recombines TRBV6-5 with TRBJ2-1; tentatively, D is TRBD1 (5 bases). Germline V CDR1 and CDR2: MNHEY, SVGAGI. The CDR3 spans 14 residues. Trimming cost V 6 bases and J 2 bases, with 11 bases left between them. CDR3 sequence reads: CASSPEGAYNEQFF. CDR3 sequence (DNA): TGTGCCAGCAGCCCGGAAGGGGCCTACAATGAGCAGTTCTTC.

This clonotype came up a few times. The chain links TRBV24-1 to TRBJ2-1, with D perhaps being TRBD1 or TRBD2 (5 bases each). CDR1 and CDR2 from the germline V gene are KGHDR and SFDVKD. The CDR3 extends over 15 amino acids. V was shortened by 5 bases and J by 4 bases, with 14 bases between the two germline ends. The CDR3 loop is CATSGFGTEYNEQFF. In nucleotides, the CDR3 is TGTGCCACCAGTGGCTTCGGGACGGAATACAATGAGCAGTTCTTC.

This clonotype was seen many times. This sequence joins TRBV7-8 and TRBJ1-1; TRBD1 is a possible D gene (6 bases). This CDR3 has 17 amino acids. CDR1 is SGHVS and CDR2 is FQNEAQ in the germline V gene. Trimming took 5 bases from V and 6 from J, leaving 25 bases between them. The CDR3 here is CASSPLGGGSPVPEAFF. As DNA, the CDR3 is TGTGCCAGCAGCCCCCTTGGGGGGGGCAGTCCTGTGCCTGAAGCTTTCTTT.

This clonotype was found a few times. V is TRBV20-1 and J is TRBJ2-7; TRBD2 matches at 7 bases. Germline V gene data show CDR1 as DFQATT and CDR2 as SNEGSKA (reference sequence). CDR3 size: 16 residues. V dropped 5 bases and J dropped 6; count of bases not matched to a gene: 19. CDR3 sequence: CSASLGEGGPGREQYF. The CDR3 nucleotides read TGCAGTGCTTCTCTTGGGGAGGGAGGACCGGGACGCGAGCAGTACTTC.

This clonotype was seen at least ten times. This chain joins TRBV7-8 and TRBJ2-5; D might be TRBD1 (5 bases). The length of the CDR3 is 13 residues. Germline V CDR1 and CDR2: SGHVS, FQNEAQ. The germline V and J ends were trimmed by 3 bases and 5 bases, with 10 bases remaining between them. The CDR3 DNA sequence: TGTGCCAGCAGCTTTCAGGGTCGGGAGACCCAGTACTTC. Its protein is CASSFQGRETQYF.

J is TRBJ1-5 and V is TRBV5-1, with D perhaps matching TRBD1 (5 bases). The CDR3 covers 15 residues. The germline V and J ends were trimmed by 4 bases and 4 bases, with 15 bases remaining between them. CDR1 and CDR2 from the germline V gene are SGHRS and YFSETQ. CDR3 region: CASSPEGTGNQPQHF. The CDR3 DNA sequence: TGCGCCAGCAGCCCGGAGGGGACGGGTAATCAGCCCCAGCATTTT.

Only a few counts were recorded for this clonotype. CDR3 coding DNA: TGTGCCAGCAGTCCCGGGACTAGGGGTGAGCAGTTCTTC. It specifies CASSPGTRGEQFF. The chain employs TRBV6-5 and TRBJ2-1; 8 bases match TRBD2. This CDR3 has 13 residues. V dropped 5 bases and J dropped 9; count of bases not matched to a gene: 6. Germline assignment: CDR1 MNHEY and CDR2 SVGAGI.

In this sample, this clonotype turned up many times. Here the CDR3 DNA reads TGCGCCAGCAGCCAGGGACAGGGACTATCCTACGAGCAGTACTTC. It yields the protein CASSQGQGLSYEQYF. The chain uses TRBV5-1 and TRBJ2-7; TRBD1 aligns across 9 bases. V shed 4 bases, J shed 1 base, and the junction held 6 bases outside the gene matches. Germline lookup yields CDR1 SGHRS and CDR2 YFSETQ. This CDR3 contains 15 residues.

The V gene is TRBV10-3, the J gene TRBJ2-7; D possibly corresponds to TRBD1 (5 bases). The CDR3 is 16 amino acids. The germline V gene encodes CDR1 ENHRY and CDR2 SYGVKD. V was cut by 3 bases and J by 0 bases, with 15 bases left in between. CDR3 residues: CAISDQPATASYEQYF. In DNA, the CDR3 is TGTGCCATCAGTGACCAACCGGCGACAGCCTCCTACGAGCAGTACTTC.

CDR3 sequence: CASSPLQGKDTQYF. CDR3 sequence (DNA): TGTGCCAGCTCACCACTACAGGGGAAAGATACGCAGTATTTT. The rearrangement uses TRBV18 and TRBJ2-3; 7 bases fit TRBD1. There are 14 residues in the CDR3. Germline trimming cut 1 base from V and 5 bases from J; bases unmatched to any gene: 3. CDR1 KGHSH and CDR2 LQKENI come from the germline V gene. Filled out from reference TRBV18 and TRBJ2-3, the complete variable domain reads NAGVMQNPRHLVRRRGQEARLRCSPMKGHSHVYWYRQLPEEGLKFMVYLQKENIIDESGMPKERFSAEFPKEGPSILRIQQVVRGDSAAYFCASSPLQGKDTQYFGPGTRLTVL.

This clonotype was detected ten times or more. This chain joins TRBV3-1 and TRBJ2-3, with 14 bases matching TRBD2. The CDR3 is 19 amino acids. Germline V CDR1 and CDR2: LGHDT, YNNKEL (reference sequence). The V gene end was trimmed by 0 bases and the J gene end by 4 bases; junction bases not matched to a gene: 9. The CDR3 region is CASSQEPGLAGEGSDTQYF. The DNA for the CDR3 is TGTGCCAGCAGCCAAGAGCCGGGACTAGCGGGAGAGGGATCAGATACGCAGTATTTT.

This clonotype occurred a few times. The gene calls are TRBV29-1 and TRBJ2-1; D unresolved. Per the germline V gene, CDR1 is SQVTM and CDR2 is ANQGSEA. V lost 5 bases and J lost 8, with 13 bases in between. The CDR3 has 12 amino acids. CDR3 sequence: CSVSGSGDEQFF. CDR3 sequence (DNA): TGCAGCGTTTCTGGGTCGGGCGATGAGCAGTTCTTC.

This clonotype appeared many times. The rearrangement uses TRBV6-6 and TRBJ2-7; 10 bases agree with TRBD1. V was pared by 2 bases and J by 4 bases, with 11 bases of the junction left unmatched. Germline CDR1 and CDR2: MNHNY and SVGAGI (reference sequence). CDR3 length equals 17 residues. The CDR3 sequence is CASSYTWTGGDKYEQYF. The CDR3 coding sequence is TGTGCCAGCAGTTACACGTGGACAGGGGGAGATAAGTACGAGCAGTACTTC.

This clonotype was detected only a few times. This chain joins TRBV7-2 and TRBJ2-1; the D is unclear. Trimming shortened V by 1 base and J by 2 bases, and 9 bases separated the two germline ends. Germline CDR1 reads SGHTA; CDR2 reads FQGNSA. The CDR3 loop spans 15 amino acids. CDR3 region: CASSLGPAAYNEQFF. The DNA of the CDR3 is TGTGCCAGCAGCTTAGGCCCCGCCGCCTACAATGAGCAGTTCTTC.

The V call is TRBV28, the J call TRBJ2-7; TRBD1 might be the D (6 bases). V lost 2 bases and J 3 bases, leaving 14 bases between the germline ends. Germline V lookup: CDR1 MDHEN, CDR2 SYDVKM. CDR3 size: 15 residues. The CDR3 spells CASSLVGGQGYEQYF. Written as DNA, the CDR3 is TGTGCCAGCAGTTTAGTAGGGGGACAAGGCTACGAGCAGTACTTC.

This clonotype was observed many times. The chain is built from TRBV7-3 and TRBJ1-1; D unclear. This CDR3 has 13 residues. The germline CDR1 and CDR2 sequences are SGHTA and FQGTGA. V was trimmed by 3 bases and J by 1 base, leaving 6 bases between them. CDR3 coding DNA: TGTGCCAGCAGCTTTTCGACGAACACTGAAGCTTTCTTT. This translates into CASSFSTNTEAFF. The full variable domain, its missing parts supplied by reference TRBV7-3 and TRBJ1-1, is GAGVSQTPSNKVTEKGKYVELRCDPISGHTALYWYRQSLGQGPEFLIYFQGTGAADDSGLPNDRFFAVRPEGSVSTLKIQRTERGDSAVYLCASSFSTNTEAFFGQGTRLTVV.

This clonotype was seen only a few times. The chain links TRBV19 to TRBJ2-3; perhaps TRBD2 as D (5 bases). Germline CDR1 reads LNHDA; CDR2 reads SQIVND (reference sequence). This CDR3 has 14 amino acids. V lost 7 bases and J 0 bases, leaving 11 bases between the germline ends. CDR3 in amino acids: CASNSAWSTDTQYF. The CDR3 DNA reads TGTGCCAGTAATAGCGCCTGGAGCACAGATACGCAGTATTTT.

This clonotype was found a few times. The chain links TRBV13 to TRBJ2-5; D is perhaps TRBD2 (5 bases). Germline lookup yields CDR1 PRHDT and CDR2 FYEKMQ (reference sequence). Trimming took 3 bases from V and 0 from J, leaving 8 bases between them. The CDR3 covers 14 residues. The CDR3 DNA is TGTGCCAGCAGCTTTGAGCGGAACCAAGAGACCCAGTACTTC. It codes for CASSFERNQETQYF. Drawing the rest from reference TRBV13 and TRBJ2-5, the complete variable domain is AAGVIQSPRHLIKEKRETATLKCYPIPRHDTVYWYQQGPGQDPQFLISFYEKMQSDKGSIPDRFSAQQFSDYHSELNMSSLELGDSALYFCASSFERNQETQYFGPGTRLLVL.

This clonotype was seen ten or more times. The V call is TRBV20-1, the J call TRBJ1-1, with unresolved D. CDR3 size: 13 residues. V dropped 4 bases and J dropped 1 base, with 10 bases sitting between them. CDR1 is DFQATT and CDR2 is SNEGSKA in the germline V gene (reference sequence). For the CDR3, the DNA is TGCAGTGCTATAACCCGGAGGAACACTGAAGCTTTCTTT. Protein sequence: CSAITRRNTEAFF.

The chain carries TRBV6-6 and TRBJ1-5; D is undetermined. The V end was cut by 2 bases, the J end by 7 bases, with 9 bases between. Germline V CDR1 and CDR2: MNHNY, SVGAGI (reference sequence). The CDR3 runs 13 residues. The CDR3 reads CASSYNGIQPQHF. The CDR3 nucleotides are TGTGCCAGCAGTTACAACGGAATCCAGCCCCAGCATTTT.